This passage covers 6 T cell receptor beta chains from one sample sequenced in a study of T cell changes during pregnancy in multiple sclerosis. TCRdb's table, derived via immunoSEQ multiplex PCR, lists solely in-frame clones and lacks some. The repertoire holds 70,000 to 95,000 clones, approximately 94% seen once, with around 2.3% in the top ten. The specimen was peripheral blood, collected in the third trimester of pregnancy. The source of these receptors is a female donor with multiple sclerosis, enrolled in a pregnancy study.

The V call is TRBV6-6, the J call TRBJ1-1; possible D gene TRBD1, 6 bases. Trimming cost V 2 bases and J 0 bases, with 7 bases left between them. The CDR3 totals 14 residues. Per germline, CDR1 MNHNY and CDR2 SVGAGI (reference sequence). The CDR3 DNA reads TGTGCCAGCAGTTACAGACAGGTGAACACTGAAGCTTTCTTT. Its protein is CASSYRQVNTEAFF.

The CDR3 loop is CASSPTPVLGGDGYTF. Written as DNA, the CDR3 is TGTGCCAGCAGCCCGACTCCGGTGTTAGGGGGGGATGGCTACACCTTC. V and J are TRBV5-6 and TRBJ1-2, with D maybe TRBD1 (6 bases). The length of the CDR3 is 16 residues. CDR1 and CDR2 (germline): SGHDT, YYEEEE. V was shortened by 4 bases and J by 6 bases, with 22 bases between the two germline ends.

This sequence joins TRBV11-3 and TRBJ1-2; TRBD1 agrees at 8 bases. Germline assignment: CDR1 SGHNT and CDR2 YENEEA. With V trimmed by 5 bases and J by 8 bases, 10 bases remained unmatched. CDR3 length equals 14 residues. CDR3 sequence (DNA): TGTGCCAGCAGCCGAACCGGGACAGGAAGGGGCTACACCTTC. Translated, it gives CASSRTGTGRGYTF.

The chain uses TRBV12-5 and TRBJ2-1; D gene ambiguous. V was pared by 1 base and J by 12 bases, with 13 bases between. Germline CDR1 LGHNT, CDR2 FRNRAP. The CDR3 runs 13 residues. The CDR3 sequence is CASGLATPGVQFF. The CDR3 coding sequence is TGTGCTAGTGGTTTGGCCACCCCTGGAGTGCAGTTCTTC.

The rearrangement joins TRBV15 to TRBJ2-7; 11 positions agree with TRBD2. There are 18 residues in the CDR3. Germline assignment: CDR1 LNHNV and CDR2 YYDKDF (reference sequence). Trimming removed 0 bases from V and 2 bases from J; junction bases left unmatched: 9. CDR3 region: CATSRDPTLAGVAYEQYF. CDR3 DNA sequence: TGTGCCACCAGCAGAGATCCTACACTAGCGGGAGTAGCCTACGAGCAGTACTTC.

About this clone: One junction end disagrees with the germline gene, perhaps due to a read error. V gene TRBV27 combines with J gene TRBJ1-5; the match to TRBD1 covers 7 bases. CDR1 is MNHEY, CDR2 SMNVEV, per germline (reference sequence). There are 8 residues in the CDR3. Written as DNA, the CDR3 is TGTGCCAGCAGTGGGACAGATTTT. Its translation: CASSGTDF.